These 18 T cell receptor beta chains were sequenced from one sample in a study of OX40 agonist ivuxolimab in advanced cancers. The assay was immunoSEQ multiplex PCR, and TCRdb's table has in-frame clones only and misses some. The table shows 65,000 to 95,000 clones, with about 91% occurring only once. Sequencing was performed on CD4+ or CD8+ T cells sorted from blood, taken in a trial of the OX40 agonist ivuxolimab. The receptors shown here come from an adult with an advanced solid tumor such as melanoma, head and neck, liver or kidney cancer.

The V gene is TRBV5-1, the J gene TRBJ2-1; 10 bases are a match to TRBD2. The CDR3 covers 15 residues. Trimming removed 9 bases from V and 7 bases from J; junction bases left unmatched: 13. CDR1 is SGHRS, CDR2 YFSETQ, per germline. The CDR3 DNA follows: TGCGCCACCTCGCGTCAAGCGGGGGGGTTTAATGAGCAGTTCTTC. Protein sequence: CATSRQAGGFNEQFF.

This clone was found a few times. The chain is built from TRBV5-6 and TRBJ1-1; 7 nucleotides agree with TRBD1. The CDR3 is 15 residues long. Trimming removed 4 bases from V and 2 bases from J; junction bases left unmatched: 8. Germline V gene data show CDR1 as SGHDT and CDR2 as YYEEEE. Written as DNA, the CDR3 is TGTGCCAGCAGCCGCACGGGACAGTTAAACACTGAAGCTTTCTTT. This sequence encodes CASSRTGQLNTEAFF. The full variable domain, in which reference TRBV5-6 and TRBJ1-1 provide the parts outside the CDR3, is DAGVTQSPTHLIKTRGQQVTLRCSPKSGHDTVSWYQQALGQGPQFIFQYYEEEERQRGNFPDRFSGHQFPNYSSELNVNALLLGDSALYLCASSRTGQLNTEAFFGQGTRLTVV.

The rearrangement joins TRBV28 to TRBJ1-4, with D possibly TRBD1 on 5 matching bases. CDR1 and CDR2 (germline): MDHEN, SYDVKM. The CDR3 covers 13 residues. The V gene lost 5 bases and the J gene lost 6 bases, with 10 bases spanning the gap. The CDR3 DNA follows: TGTGCCAGCAGTCCAGGGCGTTATGAAAAACTGTTTTTT. It is translated as CASSPGRYEKLFF.

The genes are TRBV6-4 and TRBJ2-7; D is possibly TRBD2 (6 bases). This CDR3 spans 14 amino acids. The V and J ends lost 4 bases and 5 bases respectively, with 15 bases between them. Germline CDR1 and CDR2: MRHNA and SNTAGT. DNA of the CDR3: TGTGCCAGCAGTGTTGCTAGCGCCCAACACGAGCAGTACTTC. Translated: CASSVASAQHEQYF.

The chain has TRBV18 and TRBJ2-7; the D gene is possibly TRBD1 (6 bases). This CDR3 region has 16 residues. Germline V gives CDR1 KGHSH, CDR2 LQKENI. With 6 bases removed from V and 4 bases from J, the gap between germline ends came to 22 bases. The chain's CDR3 is CASSRGEPGRGYEQYF. The CDR3 region has the DNA TGTGCCAGCTCCCGAGGCGAACCGGGCAGGGGATACGAGCAGTACTTC.

This clone has just one count. This chain links TRBV10-3 with TRBJ2-5; D is possibly TRBD1 (6 bases). Germline values: CDR1 ENHRY, CDR2 SYGVKD. This CDR3 has 13 residues. Trimming removed 4 bases at V and 4 bases at J, with 10 bases between. CDR3 bases: TGTGCCATCAGTGCAACAGGGAGAGAGACCCAGTACTTC. This sequence encodes CAISATGRETQYF.

The chain links TRBV5-1 to TRBJ2-2; 11 nucleotides match TRBD2. The germline CDR1 and CDR2 sequences are SGHRS and YFSETQ. With V trimmed by 4 bases and J by 3 bases, 2 bases remained unmatched. The CDR3 has 15 amino acids. This CDR3 is CASSRGLADTGELFF. The DNA for the CDR3 is TGCGCCAGCAGCCGGGGACTAGCGGACACCGGGGAGCTGTTTTTT.

The chain has TRBV30 and TRBJ1-1; unclear D gene. Germline CDR1 is GTSNPN and CDR2 is SVGIG (reference sequence). Trimming pared 3 bases from V and 11 bases from J, leaving 19 bases between. CDR3 length equals 13 residues. The CDR3 DNA reads TGTGCCTGGAGCCCGGCGAGCCACTGGGTTGCTTTCTTT. Translating gives CAWSPASHWVAFF.

The rearrangement joins TRBV6-5 to TRBJ2-3; 9 bases agree with TRBD1. Germline loops: CDR1 MNHEY, CDR2 SVGAGI. The CDR3 has 15 residues. Trimming took 4 bases from V and 7 from J; bases not matched to a gene: 9. CDR3 residues: CASSSRTGEANTQYF. For the CDR3, the DNA is TGTGCCAGCAGTTCCCGGACAGGGGAGGCCAATACGCAGTATTTT.

V and J are TRBV18 and TRBJ2-7, with D perhaps being TRBD1 or TRBD2 (5 bases each). Germline CDR1 KGHSH, CDR2 LQKENI. The CDR3 spans 15 residues. Between the trimmed V and J ends, which lost 3 bases and 4 bases, there was a span of 16 bases. CDR3 in amino acids: CASSPTRDPAYEQYF. CDR3 DNA: TGTGCCAGCTCACCGACCCGGGACCCAGCTTACGAGCAGTACTTC.

The chain couples TRBV6-5 to TRBJ2-7, with a possible D match to TRBD2 (5 bases). The V and J ends lost 0 bases and 8 bases respectively, with 11 bases between them. Germline values: CDR1 MNHEY, CDR2 SVGAGI. The CDR3 covers 13 residues. Here the CDR3 DNA reads TGTGCCAGCAGTTACTCTGGCCCCGGGAAGCAGTACTTC. Translation: CASSYSGPGKQYF.

This clone was seen more than once but under ten times. The genes are TRBV27 and TRBJ1-2; D is undetermined. The V gene lost 3 bases and the J gene lost 7 bases, with 18 bases spanning the gap. CDR3 length: 15 residues. Germline V gene lookup returns CDR1 MNHEY and CDR2 SMNVEV (reference sequence). In DNA form, the CDR3 reads TGTGCCAGCAGTTTTTCCCCGCTCCTGCTGGGTGGCTACACCTTC. This codes for CASSFSPLLLGGYTF.

The sample holds one count of this clone. V is TRBV9 and J is TRBJ2-1; D assignment may be TRBD1 or TRBD2 (6 bases each). CDR1 is SGDLS and CDR2 is YYNGEE in the germline V gene. V lost 6 bases to trimming and J lost 9 bases, with 22 bases between them. This CDR3 is 15 amino acids long. The CDR3 loop reads CASTSGAAGFGEQFF. For the CDR3, the DNA is TGTGCCAGCACCTCGGGGGCTGCCGGATTCGGTGAGCAGTTCTTC.

This chain links TRBV14 with TRBJ1-1; D uncertain. Per the germline V gene, CDR1 is SGHDN and CDR2 is FVKESK. The CDR3 covers 13 residues. Trimming stripped 4 bases from V and 0 bases from J, with 6 bases between. The CDR3 here is CASSLRLNTEAFF. CDR3 nucleotide sequence: TGTGCCAGCAGCCTCCGATTGAACACTGAAGCTTTCTTT. Using reference TRBV14 and TRBJ1-1 for the parts outside the CDR3, the full variable domain is EAGVTQFPSHSVIEKGQTVTLRCDPISGHDNLYWYRRVMGKEIKFLLHFVKESKQDESGMPNNRFLAERTGGTYSTLKVQPAELEDSGVYFCASSLRLNTEAFFGQGTRLTVV.

The rearrangement links TRBV18 to TRBJ2-1; 9 positions match TRBD2. Germline loops: CDR1 KGHSH, CDR2 LQKENI. V shed 5 bases and J 3 bases; nucleotides not matched to a gene: 5. The CDR3 runs to 15 residues. CDR3 nucleotides: TGTGCCAGCTCATCGGGCGGGAGGGTCTACAATGAGCAGTTCTTC. Protein sequence: CASSSGGRVYNEQFF.

The chain couples TRBV27 to TRBJ2-5; TRBD2 agrees at 7 bases. The J segment lost 4 bases and the V segment lost 5 bases, leaving 7 bases of the junction unmatched. The CDR3 contains 14 residues. The germline V gene encodes CDR1 MNHEY and CDR2 SMNVEV (reference sequence). CDR3 sequence reads: CASSPRLARETQYF. CDR3 nucleotides: TGTGCCAGCAGTCCACGACTAGCCCGAGAGACCCAGTACTTC.

The V call is TRBV5-4, the J call TRBJ1-2; the D gene is possibly TRBD1 (5 bases). Per germline, CDR1 SGHNT and CDR2 YYREEE (reference sequence). Trimming pared 4 bases from V and 1 base from J, leaving 17 bases between. This CDR3 is 16 amino acids long. CDR3 coding DNA: TGTGCCAGCAGCGTGGGACTTCCTAACGTTAACTATGGCTACACCTTC. Translation: CASSVGLPNVNYGYTF.

V and J are TRBV19 and TRBJ1-3, with no clear D. Trimming took off 11 bases at V and 0 bases at J, with 17 bases between the two ends. The CDR3 length is 15 residues. The V gene's germline CDR1 is LNHDA and CDR2 SQIVND (reference sequence). The CDR3 bases are TGTGCCTCTACAGTAGCCGGATCCTCTGGAAACACCATATATTTT. It specifies CASTVAGSSGNTIYF.